Presented here are 3 T cell receptor beta chains from one specimen sequenced in a study of naive and memory T cell subsets. Notes on the study in general: Possibly reflecting memory cells re-expressing CD45RA, a few larger clonotypes occurred in naive repertoires, especially CD8.

Two oligonucleotides, mixed equimolar, formed the beta constant-region primer covering TRBC1 and TRBC2. Nested alpha and beta constant-region primers with the SP2 primer drove four PCR rounds on ligated cDNA. TCRdb reprocessed the UMI-ligation and nested PCR reads with MiXCR, giving one entry per CDR3 protein. The sample holds approximately 90,000 distinct CDR3 sequences; around 11% are singletons and the top ten take more than 0.11%. No antigen is known for these receptors. Sample: naive CD4+ T cells from blood. The receptors were gathered from a human donor in good health.

In this sample, this clonotype turned up many times. The chain uses TRBV7-2 and TRBJ2-5, with 7 positions matching TRBD2. V was clipped by 5 bases and J by 4 bases; unmatched bases: 4. Germline loops: CDR1 SGHTA, CDR2 FQGNSA. This CDR3 has 13 residues. This CDR3 reads CASSGGLGETQYF. CDR3 sequence (DNA): TGTGCCAGCAGCGGAGGACTAGGAGAGACCCAGTACTTC.

Many counts were recorded for this clonotype. The J gene is TRBJ2-3, the V gene TRBV4-3; D gene uncertain. The CDR3 is 14 residues long. CDR1 is LGHNA, CDR2 YSLEER, per germline. V lost 1 base, J lost 1 base, and 6 bases lay in between. The CDR3 sequence is CASSQGQRTDTQYF. The CDR3 coding sequence is TGCGCCAGCAGCCAAGGGCAGCGCACAGATACGCAGTATTTT.

The chain is built from TRBV6-5 and TRBJ1-3, with a weak D call TRBD1 (5 bases). This CDR3 has 13 residues. Germline lookup yields CDR1 MNHEY and CDR2 SVGAGI. Trimming shortened V by 7 bases and J by 9 bases, and 16 bases separated the two germline ends. The CDR3 region is CASKIQDGGTIYF. In nucleotides, the CDR3 is TGTGCCAGCAAAATACAAGACGGGGGCACCATATATTTT.